Following are 15 T cell receptor beta chains from one sample sequenced in a study of blood T cell repertoires in COVID-19 (dated by TCRdb to about 2020). The library was made by the immunoSEQ multiplex PCR assay. Drawn from immuneACCESS, this table holds only the in-frame rearrangements with V and J called that TCRdb kept. Clones are partly lost; checked studies trace under half to an unresolved V gene and leave the rest unexplained. Recorded for this sample are about 200,000 clones; around 82% of them occurred a single time. The ten largest account for about 5% of the sample. Sequenced input: PBMCs or T cells enriched from blood (not recorded which). All receptors come from a woman in her sixties or seventies with acute COVID-19.

V usage is TRBV10-3 and J usage is TRBJ2-7, with 8 bases identical to TRBD2. The length of the CDR3 is 15 residues. Germline trimming cut 10 bases from V and 3 bases from J; bases unmatched to any gene: 14. The germline V gene encodes CDR1 ENHRY and CDR2 SYGVKD. CDR3 protein: CATKFSGERIYEQYF. CDR3 coding DNA: TGTGCCACGAAATTTAGCGGGGAGAGGATCTACGAGCAGTACTTC.

The gene calls are TRBV7-8 and TRBJ2-1; D not certain. The germline V gene encodes CDR1 SGHVS and CDR2 FQNEAQ. V was shortened by 5 bases and J by 6 bases, with 14 bases between the two germline ends. CDR3 length: 14 residues. The CDR3 DNA follows: TGTGCCAGCAGCCTAACGAGGATAGTCAATGAGCAGTTCTTC. The encoded protein is CASSLTRIVNEQFF.

This chain connects TRBV3-1 (or the pseudogene TRBV3-2) to TRBJ2-1; D might be TRBD1 (6 bases). The ends were cut back, 10 bases at V and 6 bases at J, with 19 bases in the middle. The germline gives CDR1 LGHDT, CDR2 YNNKEL (reference sequence). The CDR3 runs to 14 residues. The CDR3 DNA reads as TGTGCCACCCGACAGGCCGGAGCAGGCAATGAGCAGTTCTTC. Protein sequence: CATRQAGAGNEQFF.

This clone was detected a few times. This chain connects TRBV9 to TRBJ2-7; D remains unclear. This CDR3 spans 13 amino acids. Trimming pared 0 bases from V and 5 bases from J, leaving 9 bases between. Looked up from germline, CDR1 is SGDLS and CDR2 is YYNGEE. The CDR3 spells CASSVGPEDEQYV. In DNA, the CDR3 is TGTGCCAGCAGCGTAGGGCCAGAGGACGAGCAGTACGTC.

The chain links TRBV19 to TRBJ1-1; weak D call: TRBD1 (5 bases). The CDR3 spans 12 residues. The germline V gene encodes CDR1 LNHDA and CDR2 SQIVND (reference sequence). Trimming shortened V by 9 bases and J by 10 bases, and 18 bases separated the two germline ends. In DNA form, the CDR3 reads TGTGCCAGCACCCCAGGGAAAAGTCGAGCTTTCTTT. Translating it yields CASTPGKSRAFF.

This clone came up once. This chain connects TRBV5-6 to TRBJ2-2, with 9 bases lining up with TRBD1. V dropped 2 bases and J dropped 6; count of bases not matched to a gene: 5. CDR3 length equals 15 residues. The germline CDR1 and CDR2 sequences are SGHDT and YYEEEE. CDR3 loop: CASSFGTGIAGELFF. The CDR3 bases are TGTGCCAGCAGCTTCGGGACAGGGATCGCCGGGGAGCTGTTTTTT.

V is TRBV20-1 and J is TRBJ1-2; D remains ambiguous. The CDR3 has 11 amino acids. V shed 0 bases and J shed 9 bases, with 8 bases lying between them. Germline CDR1 is DFQATT and CDR2 is SNEGSKA (reference sequence). CDR3 nucleotide sequence: TGCAGTGCTAGAGATCTTAGCAGCTACACCTTC. Encoded protein: CSARDLSSYTF.

V usage is TRBV7-7 and J usage is TRBJ2-1; 8 nucleotides line up with TRBD1. The CDR3 covers 15 residues. Trimming cost V 5 bases and J 9 bases; bases outside gene matches: 12. CDR1 and CDR2 (germline): SSHAT, FNYEAQ (reference sequence). This CDR3 reads CASSAGQGMGVEQFF. CDR3 coding DNA: TGTGCCAGCAGCGCTGGACAGGGAATGGGGGTTGAGCAGTTCTTC.

This chain uses TRBV30 with TRBJ1-1; 8 nucleotides match TRBD1. In germline, CDR1 is GTSNPN, CDR2 SVGIG (reference sequence). The CDR3 loop spans 15 amino acids. V trimming: 4 bases; J trimming: 1 base; junction bases outside the gene matches: 8. The CDR3 DNA follows: TGTGCCTGGACCGTACAGGGGGTAGGGAACACTGAAGCTTTCTTT. Its translation: CAWTVQGVGNTEAFF.

V is TRBV7-7 and J is TRBJ2-2; 7 bases are shared with TRBD2. The junction had 6 bases not matched to a gene; V was cut back by 7 bases and J by 4 bases. CDR3 length: 14 residues. The germline CDR1 and CDR2 sequences are SSHAT and FNYEAQ (reference sequence). CDR3 in amino acids: CASMLGRGTGELFF. The CDR3 DNA is TGTGCCAGCATGCTTGGGAGGGGCACCGGGGAGCTGTTTTTT. The variable domain in full, with the rest retrieved from reference TRBV7-7 and TRBJ2-2, is GAGVSQSPRYKVTKRGQDVTLRCDPISSHATLYWYQQALGQGPEFLTYFNYEAQPDKSGLPSDRFSAERPEGSISTLTIQRTEQRDSAMYRCASMLGRGTGELFFGEGSRLTVL.

The V and J genes are TRBV6-2 or TRBV6-3 and TRBJ1-5; 9 bases fit TRBD1. This CDR3 comprises 15 residues. The germline V gene has CDR1 MNHEY and CDR2 SVGEGT. With V trimmed by 2 bases and J by 4 bases, 3 bases remained unmatched. Here the CDR3 reads CASSYRDRVNQPQHF. DNA for the CDR3: TGTGCCAGCAGTTACCGGGACAGGGTGAATCAGCCCCAGCATTTT.

The genes are TRBV6-5 and TRBJ1-4, with D possibly TRBD1 on 6 matching bases. The germline V gene has CDR1 MNHEY and CDR2 SVGAGI. This CDR3 contains 14 residues. Trimming removed 6 bases from V and 5 bases from J, with 13 bases in between. The CDR3 DNA follows: TGTGCCAGCAGACTACAGGGTGGGAATGAAAAACTGTTTTTT. Amino acid sequence: CASRLQGGNEKLFF.

The chain recombines TRBV30 with TRBJ1-1; no firm D call. Germline loops: CDR1 GTSNPN, CDR2 SVGIG (reference sequence). Trimming removed 5 bases at V and 4 bases at J, with 14 bases between. This CDR3 comprises 13 residues. The CDR3 DNA sequence: TGTGCCTGGGAGGTATCTCGGGGCACTGAAGCTTTCTTT. Protein: CAWEVSRGTEAFF. Supplemented by reference TRBV30 and TRBJ1-1, the full variable domain reads SQTIHQWPATLVQPVGSPLSLECTVEGTSNPNLYWYRQAAGRGLQLLFYSVGIGQISSEVPQNLSASRPQDRQFILSSKKLLLSDSGFYLCAWEVSRGTEAFFGQGTRLTVV.

V usage is TRBV4-2 and J usage is TRBJ2-1, with 9 bases fitting TRBD2. V lost 1 base to trimming and J lost 6 bases; unmatched junction nucleotides: 7. This CDR3 comprises 16 residues. From germline, CDR1 is LGHNA and CDR2 YNFKEQ. CDR3 coding DNA: TGTGCCAGCAGCCAAGCAGCGCGGGAGGGTCCCAATGAGCAGTTCTTC. The encoded protein is CASSQAAREGPNEQFF.

The chain joins TRBV30 to TRBJ1-5; D gene ambiguous. The germline gives CDR1 GTSNPN, CDR2 SVGIG (reference sequence). With 0 bases removed from V and 0 bases from J, the gap between germline ends came to 12 bases. The CDR3 spans 16 residues. CDR3 DNA: TGTGCCTGGAGTGTACCCGGTCAACTTAGCAATCAGCCCCAGCATTTT. Amino acid sequence: CAWSVPGQLSNQPQHF.